This T cell receptor beta chain was documented in a study of blood T cell repertoires in COVID-19. The CDR3 totals 15 residues. The V gene lost 3 bases and the J gene lost 9 bases, with 15 bases spanning the gap. Germline lookup yields CDR1 MNHEY and CDR2 SMNVEV (reference sequence). Sequencing used immunoSEQ multiplex PCR; TCRdb keeps in-frame clones, though not all of them. The repertoire holds 280,000 or so clones, with roughly 90% as singletons. V is TRBV27 and J is TRBJ1-6, with unresolved D. The sample comprised PBMCs or T cells enriched from blood (not recorded which). The source is a woman between 50 and 59 years old who had been exposed to COVID-19. CDR3 sequence: CASSLYTGFGSPLHF. CDR3 bases: TGTGCCAGCAGTTTGTACACGGGGTTTGGTTCACCCCTCCACTTT.